The 26 T cell receptor beta chains reported below all come from one sample, sequenced in a study of human T cells and chemical hapten exposure (dated by TCRdb to the early 2020s). The sample's time point label is to be understood as: patch test 3, about 24 weeks after DPC sensitization. The sample's treatment or condition label, in plain terms: therapeutic diphenylcyclopropenone sensitization with weekly scalp DPC. Libraries were built with RACE. The sequencer listed for this sample is NextSeq 500. TCRdb reanalyzed the raw reads on its own, using fastp at Q25 for trimming and MiXCR for clone calling, and kept in-frame beta chains. Merged by CDR3 protein, the rows form single entries marked with the most common genes and DNA. Across this sample there are about 160,000 distinct CDR3 sequences, with 28% seen only once. Around 2.3% of the sample is in the top ten clones. The material sequenced was whole blood, taken in connection with sensitization to the hapten diphenylcyclopropenone (DPC). The receptors were sampled from a woman between 18 and 29 years old with alopecia areata. Some clones in this sample may be carry-over from other donors' samples.

The J gene is TRBJ2-1, the V gene TRBV7-6; TRBD2 agrees at 12 bases. Germline CDR1 reads SGHVS; CDR2 reads FNYEAQ. The CDR3 covers 20 residues. Germline trimming cut 2 bases from V and 1 base from J; bases unmatched to any gene: 12. The CDR3 protein is CASSLLTSGGRKGSYNEQFF. CDR3 DNA: TGTGCCAGCAGCTTACTCACTAGCGGGGGGCGTAAGGGGTCCTACAATGAGCAGTTCTTC.

This clonotype was detected a few times. The chain couples TRBV5-6 to TRBJ1-2, with 10 bases fitting TRBD1. This CDR3 region has 17 residues. With V trimmed by 4 bases and J by 1 base, 10 bases remained unmatched. Germline-derived CDR1 and CDR2 are SGHDT and YYEEEE. CDR3 sequence reads: CASSESPGTGVNYGYTF. Written as DNA, the CDR3 is TGTGCCAGCAGCGAATCCCCCGGGACAGGGGTTAACTATGGCTACACCTTC.

This clonotype has a count of ten or more. This chain connects TRBV7-2 to TRBJ1-5; no firm D call. This CDR3 region has 13 residues. Germline V CDR1 and CDR2: SGHTA, FQGNSA. Trimming removed 5 bases from V and 6 bases from J, with 11 bases in between. In DNA form, the CDR3 reads TGTGCCAGCAGCCTGCGGGGTGGTCAGCCCCAGCATTTT. Its translation is CASSLRGGQPQHF.

J is TRBJ1-2 and V is TRBV5-8; no firm D call. V was pared by 0 bases and J by 3 bases, with 15 bases between. This CDR3 region has 16 residues. CDR1 is SGHTS and CDR2 is YDEGEE in the germline V gene. For the CDR3, the DNA is TGTGCCAGCAGCTTGGCTCACCCCGGCGCGGACTATGGCTACACCTTC. The encoded protein is CASSLAHPGADYGYTF. The entire variable domain, with the rest obtained from reference TRBV5-8 and TRBJ1-2, is as follows: EAGVTQSPTHLIKTRGQQATLRCSPISGHTSVYWYQQALGLGLQFLLWYDEGEERNRGNFPPRFSGRQFPNYSSELNVNALELEDSALYLCASSLAHPGADYGYTFGSGTRLTVV.

V is TRBV2 and J is TRBJ1-6; D possibly corresponds to TRBD1 (5 bases). Trimming pared 2 bases from V and 7 bases from J, leaving 12 bases between. Germline CDR1 and CDR2: SNHLY and FYNNEI. The CDR3 spans 15 residues. The CDR3: CASSEKVGANSPLHF. For the CDR3, the DNA is TGTGCCAGCAGTGAAAAGGTCGGGGCGAATTCACCCCTCCACTTT.

V usage is TRBV30 and J usage is TRBJ2-5; D is unclear. Per the germline V gene, CDR1 is GTSNPN and CDR2 is SVGIG (reference sequence). The CDR3 runs to 12 residues. V was cut by 3 bases and J by 3 bases, with 8 bases left in between. This CDR3 is CAWSLPKETQYF. The CDR3 DNA is TGTGCCTGGAGCTTGCCCAAAGAGACCCAGTACTTC.

V gene TRBV9 combines with J gene TRBJ2-2; 7 nucleotides match TRBD2. This CDR3 has 16 amino acids. Germline assignment: CDR1 SGDLS and CDR2 YYNGEE. The trim removed 0 bases at V and 2 bases at J, leaving 4 bases unmatched. The CDR3 sequence is CASSVVASGNTGELFF. Written as DNA, the CDR3 is TGTGCCAGCAGCGTAGTGGCTAGCGGAAACACCGGGGAGCTGTTTTTT.

This clonotype has a count of ten or more. V usage is TRBV20-1 and J usage is TRBJ1-5, with D perhaps matching TRBD1 (5 bases). This CDR3 spans 12 amino acids. Deletions cut 6 bases from V and 7 bases from J, with 13 bases between. The germline CDR1 and CDR2 sequences are DFQATT and SNEGSKA (reference sequence). As DNA, the CDR3 is TGCAGTGCCCCACCAAGGGGCCAGCCCCAGCATTTT. Its translation is CSAPPRGQPQHF.

This clonotype turned up a few times. V is TRBV6-2 or TRBV6-3 and J is TRBJ1-2; D uncertain. Germline V gene sequence: CDR1 MNHEY, CDR2 SVGEGT. There are 12 residues in the CDR3. The V gene lost 4 bases and the J gene lost 6 bases, with 9 bases spanning the gap. CDR3 bases: TGTGCCAGCAGTTCACACGGGAATGGCTACACCTTC. The encoded protein is CASSSHGNGYTF.

The chain couples TRBV10-3 to TRBJ1-1, with a possible D match to TRBD1 (6 bases). The germline V gene encodes CDR1 ENHRY and CDR2 SYGVKD. V gave up 2 bases and J gave up 0 bases, with 10 bases separating them. The CDR3 spans 15 residues. CDR3 region: CAISERDIVNTEAFF. The CDR3 coding sequence is TGTGCCATCAGTGAGCGGGACATAGTGAACACTGAAGCTTTCTTT.

Regarding this clonotype: One end of the junction fails to match germline, which may point to a read error. The V gene is TRBV2, the J gene TRBJ1-2; 9 bases fit TRBD1. This CDR3 is built from 13 residues. The germline V gene encodes CDR1 SNHLY and CDR2 FYNNEI. The CDR3 nucleotides read TGTGCCAGCTGTGACAGGGGGGCCTATGGCTACACCTTC. This sequence encodes CASCDRGAYGYTF.

Notes on this clonotype: Compared with germline, one end of the junction differs, possibly owing to a read error. V usage is TRBV4-2 and J usage is TRBJ1-2; D is ambiguous. This CDR3 spans 15 amino acids. Germline V lookup: CDR1 LGHNA, CDR2 YNFKEQ. The CDR3 region has the DNA TGTGCCAGCAGTCAAGATATGATGGCCGTCTATGGCTACACCTTC. This sequence encodes CASSQDMMAVYGYTF.

This clonotype was observed a handful of times. CDR3 coding DNA: TGTGCCAGCTCACAAGGGGCTTCAGAGACCCAGTACTTC. It yields the protein CASSQGASETQYF. The chain couples TRBV18 to TRBJ2-5; possible D gene TRBD1, 5 bases. From germline, CDR1 is KGHSH and CDR2 LQKENI. Trimming took off 4 bases at V and 4 bases at J, with 10 bases between the two ends. This CDR3 has 13 amino acids.

V usage is TRBV4-2 and J usage is TRBJ1-2, with unresolved D. Trimming stripped 0 bases from V and 3 bases from J, with 11 bases between. Looked up from germline, CDR1 is LGHNA and CDR2 is YNFKEQ. This CDR3 is built from 15 residues. The DNA for the CDR3 is TGTGCCAGCAGCCAAGATGGTAATCAAGACTATGGCTACACCTTC. Translated, it gives CASSQDGNQDYGYTF.

The sample holds a few counts of this clonotype. The chain carries TRBV18 and TRBJ1-4; no definite D call. From germline, CDR1 is KGHSH and CDR2 LQKENI. This CDR3 has 13 residues. The ends were cut back, 8 bases at V and 8 bases at J, with 15 bases in the middle. CDR3 amino acids: CASRTGILEKLFF. CDR3 nucleotides: TGTGCCAGCCGGACGGGCATCTTAGAAAAACTGTTTTTT. Supplemented by reference TRBV18 and TRBJ1-4, the full variable domain reads NAGVMQNPRHLVRRRGQEARLRCSPMKGHSHVYWYRQLPEEGLKFMVYLQKENIIDESGMPKERFSAEFPKEGPSILRIQQVVRGDSAAYFCASRTGILEKLFFGSGTQLSVL.

The V and J genes are TRBV2 and TRBJ1-2; D is uncertain. Deletions cut 0 bases from V and 6 bases from J, with 11 bases between. The CDR3 spans 14 residues. The germline V gene has CDR1 SNHLY and CDR2 FYNNEI. DNA for the CDR3: TGTGCCAGCAGTGAAGCGCTTAAGGGAGATGGCTACACCTTC. This codes for CASSEALKGDGYTF.

V usage is TRBV9 and J usage is TRBJ1-2, with TRBD1 as a possible D gene (5 bases). With 3 bases removed from V and 4 bases from J, the gap between germline ends came to 13 bases. CDR1 is SGDLS and CDR2 is YYNGEE in the germline V gene. The CDR3 is 14 amino acids. The CDR3: CASSAELDSYGYTF. CDR3 nucleotides: TGTGCCAGCAGCGCTGAACTCGACAGCTATGGCTACACCTTC.

V usage is TRBV13 and J usage is TRBJ2-7; D perhaps matches TRBD2 (6 bases). CDR3 size: 16 residues. Germline-derived CDR1 and CDR2 are PRHDT and FYEKMQ (reference sequence). V dropped 4 bases and J dropped 3 bases, with 19 bases sitting between them. The CDR3 here is CASSSSLGLPHYEQYF. The CDR3 region has the DNA TGTGCCAGCAGCTCATCCCTGGGACTGCCACACTACGAGCAGTACTTC.

The chain joins TRBV6-2 or TRBV6-3 to TRBJ1-2; the match to TRBD1 covers 7 bases. From germline, CDR1 is MNHEY and CDR2 SVGEGT. The CDR3 has 14 residues. V was clipped by 6 bases and J by 2 bases; unmatched bases: 6. CDR3 DNA: TGTGCCAGCAGGCCGGGACAGTCAAACTATGGCTACACCTTC. As protein: CASRPGQSNYGYTF.

The chain recombines TRBV29-1 with TRBJ2-2; TRBD1 or TRBD2 may be the D gene (6 bases each). The CDR3 runs to 15 residues. CDR1 is SQVTM and CDR2 is ANQGSEA in the germline V gene. V lost 0 bases to trimming and J lost 5 bases, with 13 bases between them. The CDR3 spells CSVEDGTGATGELFF. CDR3 in DNA: TGCAGCGTTGAAGATGGCACGGGGGCGACCGGGGAGCTGTTTTTT.

This sequence joins TRBV5-6 and TRBJ2-3, with 9 nucleotides matching TRBD2. There are 15 residues in the CDR3. Germline V gene lookup returns CDR1 SGHDT and CDR2 YYEEEE. V lost 0 bases to trimming and J lost 2 bases; unmatched junction nucleotides: 1. For the CDR3, the DNA is TGTGCCAGCAGCTTGGGACTAGCGGTCACAGATACGCAGTATTTT. It specifies CASSLGLAVTDTQYF.

This rearrangement joins TRBV29-1 to TRBJ2-3; 9 bases line up with TRBD2. Looked up from germline, CDR1 is SQVTM and CDR2 is ANQGSEA. The CDR3 consists of 15 residues. J lost 0 bases, V lost 5 bases, and 6 bases had no gene match. In DNA form, the CDR3 reads TGCAGCGTTCGACTAGCGGACCTTAGCACAGATACGCAGTATTTT. The encoded protein is CSVRLADLSTDTQYF.

CDR3 protein: CASSQVTLPTDTQYF. DNA for the CDR3: TGTGCCAGCAGCCAAGTCACCCTTCCCACAGATACGCAGTATTTT. This sequence joins TRBV3-1 and TRBJ2-3, with D unresolved. CDR3 length: 15 residues. Trimming took 1 base from V and 2 from J, leaving 10 bases between them. The germline V gene encodes CDR1 LGHDT and CDR2 YNNKEL (reference sequence).

The V and J genes are TRBV29-1 and TRBJ2-3; a weak D match, TRBD1 (6 bases). The CDR3 runs to 13 residues. V lost 1 base to trimming and J lost 3 bases, with 8 bases between them. Germline V gives CDR1 SQVTM, CDR2 ANQGSEA. Here the CDR3 reads CSVEGTATDTQYF. The CDR3 DNA follows: TGCAGCGTTGAAGGGACAGCAACAGATACGCAGTATTTT.

The chain couples TRBV2 to TRBJ1-1; 9 positions agree with TRBD1. The CDR3 is made up of 14 amino acids. Unmatched junction bases numbered 15, after V lost 11 bases and J lost 8 bases. The germline V gene has CDR1 SNHLY and CDR2 FYNNEI. CDR3 in amino acids: CAGSTDRGNMEAFF. CDR3 DNA: TGTGCCGGTAGTACTGACAGGGGGAACATGGAAGCTTTCTTT. Drawing the rest from reference TRBV2 and TRBJ1-1, the complete variable domain is EPEVTQTPSHQVTQMGQEVILRCVPISNHLYFYWYRQILGQKVEFLVSFYNNEISEKSEIFDDQFSVERPDGSNFTLKIRSTKLEDSAMYFCAGSTDRGNMEAFFGQGTRLTVV.

The chain uses TRBV7-2 and TRBJ2-2; D call uncertain. The V and J ends lost 5 bases and 5 bases respectively, with 9 bases between them. There are 13 residues in the CDR3. CDR1 is SGHTA, CDR2 FQGNSA, per germline. The CDR3 spells CASSVVMTGELFF. The CDR3 nucleotides read TGTGCCAGCAGCGTAGTTATGACCGGGGAGCTGTTTTTT.